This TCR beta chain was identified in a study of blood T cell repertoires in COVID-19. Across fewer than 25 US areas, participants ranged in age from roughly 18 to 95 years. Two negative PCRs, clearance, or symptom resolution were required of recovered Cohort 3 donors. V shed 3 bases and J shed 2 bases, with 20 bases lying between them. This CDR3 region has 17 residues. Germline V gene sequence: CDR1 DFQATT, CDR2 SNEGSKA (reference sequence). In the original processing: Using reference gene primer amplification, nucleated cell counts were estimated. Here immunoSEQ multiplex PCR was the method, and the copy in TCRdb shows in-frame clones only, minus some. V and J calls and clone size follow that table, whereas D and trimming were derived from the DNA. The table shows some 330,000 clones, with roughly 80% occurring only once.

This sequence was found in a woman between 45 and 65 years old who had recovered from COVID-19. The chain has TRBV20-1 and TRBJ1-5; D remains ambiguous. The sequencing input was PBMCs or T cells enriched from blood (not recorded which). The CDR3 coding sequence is TGCAGTGCTAGTCCTCCCCTAGGGAGGGATCGCAATCAGCCCCAGCATTTT. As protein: CSASPPLGRDRNQPQHF.